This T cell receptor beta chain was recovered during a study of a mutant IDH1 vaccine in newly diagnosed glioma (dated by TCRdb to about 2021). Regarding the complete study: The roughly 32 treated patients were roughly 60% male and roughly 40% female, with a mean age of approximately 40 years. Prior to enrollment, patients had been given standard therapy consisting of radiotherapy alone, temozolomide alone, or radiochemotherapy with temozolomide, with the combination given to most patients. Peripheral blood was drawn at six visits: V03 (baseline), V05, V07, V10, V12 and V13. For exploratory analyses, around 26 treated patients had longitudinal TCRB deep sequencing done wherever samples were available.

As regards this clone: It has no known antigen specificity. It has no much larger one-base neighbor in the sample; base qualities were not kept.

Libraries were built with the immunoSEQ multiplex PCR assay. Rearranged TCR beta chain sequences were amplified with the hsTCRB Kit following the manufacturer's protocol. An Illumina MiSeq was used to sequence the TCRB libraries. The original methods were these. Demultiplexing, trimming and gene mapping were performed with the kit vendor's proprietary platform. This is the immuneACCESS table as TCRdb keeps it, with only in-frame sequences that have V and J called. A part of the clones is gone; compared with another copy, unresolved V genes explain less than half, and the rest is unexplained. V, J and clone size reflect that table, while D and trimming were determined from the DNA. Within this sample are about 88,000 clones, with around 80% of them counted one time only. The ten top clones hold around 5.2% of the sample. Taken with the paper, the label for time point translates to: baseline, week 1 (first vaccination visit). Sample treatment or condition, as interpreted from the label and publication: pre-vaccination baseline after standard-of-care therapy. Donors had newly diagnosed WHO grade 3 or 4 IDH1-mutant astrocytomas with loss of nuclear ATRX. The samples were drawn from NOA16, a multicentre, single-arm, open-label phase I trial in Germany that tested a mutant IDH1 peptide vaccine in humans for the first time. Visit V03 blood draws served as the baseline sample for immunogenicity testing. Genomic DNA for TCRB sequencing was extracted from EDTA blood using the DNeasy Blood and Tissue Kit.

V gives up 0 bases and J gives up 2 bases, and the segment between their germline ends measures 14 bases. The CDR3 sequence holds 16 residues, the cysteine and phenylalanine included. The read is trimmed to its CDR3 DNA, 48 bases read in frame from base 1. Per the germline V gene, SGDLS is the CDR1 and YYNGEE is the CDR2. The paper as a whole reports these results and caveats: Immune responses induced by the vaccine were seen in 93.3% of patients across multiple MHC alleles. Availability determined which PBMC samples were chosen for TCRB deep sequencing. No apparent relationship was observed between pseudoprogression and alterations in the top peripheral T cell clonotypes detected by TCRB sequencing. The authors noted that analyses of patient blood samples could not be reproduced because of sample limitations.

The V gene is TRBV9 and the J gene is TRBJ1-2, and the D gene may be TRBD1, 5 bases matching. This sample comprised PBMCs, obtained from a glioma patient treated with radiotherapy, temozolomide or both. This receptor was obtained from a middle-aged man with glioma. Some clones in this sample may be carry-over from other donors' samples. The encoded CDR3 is CASSVATGRVNYGYTF. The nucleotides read TGTGCCAGCAGCGTAGCTACCGGCAGGGTAAACTATGGCTACACCTTC.